This T cell receptor beta chain was identified during a study of blood T cell repertoires in COVID-19. The overall study: PBMCs, B-cell-depleted T cells, or T cells provided the cDNA or gDNA that made up the material.

Under the authors' procedure: Amplified reference gene primers provided the basis for estimating nucleated cell counts. Sequencing used immunoSEQ multiplex PCR; TCRdb keeps in-frame clones, though not all of them. The V and J calls and clone size were taken over from that table, and D and trimming were inferred from the DNA. The data show 300,000 or so clones, with nearly 90% seen just once and about 6% held by the top ten. V was trimmed by 1 base and J by 1 base, leaving 10 bases between them. This CDR3 has 15 residues. Germline V CDR1 and CDR2: MNHEY, SVGEGT. The sample taken for sequencing was PBMCs or T cells enriched from blood (not recorded which). The source is a woman aged 25 to 39 who had recovered from COVID-19. This sequence joins TRBV6-2 or TRBV6-3 and TRBJ2-5; unclear D gene. For the CDR3, the DNA is TGTGCCAGCAGTTACTACTACCCCACCCAAGAGACCCAGTACTTC. It codes for CASSYYYPTQETQYF.